The entry below gives a single TCR beta chain sequence along with its context. Its target is not known. This sample was taken from a study of post-analysis software for immune sequencing data. Turning to the study itself: Relapsing-remitting, secondary progressive and progressive-relapsing forms of multiple sclerosis all featured among disease courses.

Tagging with unique molecular identifiers was a feature of the TCR beta cDNA libraries. Out of roughly 0.95 to 11 million T cells, 480,000 or so cDNA molecules were generated. TCRdb independently ran MiXCR on the PCR reads; one entry per CDR3 protein. This sample has about 540,000 distinct CDR3 sequences, with around 36% found just once. This CDR3 spans 14 amino acids. The germline gives CDR1 SGDLS, CDR2 YYNGEE. V lost 0 bases to trimming and J lost 4 bases, with 10 bases between them. Study findings and constraints: Among multiple sclerosis patients, normalized Chao1 diversity was significantly below that of controls. Samples sharing a preparation batch grouped tightly together when assessed by F measure. There were four or five TRBV segments more frequent in patients than controls, and TRBV5-6, TRBV5-1 and TRBV20-1 were among them.

This receptor was obtained from a girl aged 2-17 years with multiple sclerosis. Sequencing was carried out using blood. The V gene is TRBV9, the J gene TRBJ1-1, with D perhaps TRBD1 (5 bases). This CDR3 is CASSVAAGGTEAFF. In DNA, the CDR3 is TGTGCCAGCAGCGTAGCTGCCGGGGGCACTGAAGCTTTCTTT.